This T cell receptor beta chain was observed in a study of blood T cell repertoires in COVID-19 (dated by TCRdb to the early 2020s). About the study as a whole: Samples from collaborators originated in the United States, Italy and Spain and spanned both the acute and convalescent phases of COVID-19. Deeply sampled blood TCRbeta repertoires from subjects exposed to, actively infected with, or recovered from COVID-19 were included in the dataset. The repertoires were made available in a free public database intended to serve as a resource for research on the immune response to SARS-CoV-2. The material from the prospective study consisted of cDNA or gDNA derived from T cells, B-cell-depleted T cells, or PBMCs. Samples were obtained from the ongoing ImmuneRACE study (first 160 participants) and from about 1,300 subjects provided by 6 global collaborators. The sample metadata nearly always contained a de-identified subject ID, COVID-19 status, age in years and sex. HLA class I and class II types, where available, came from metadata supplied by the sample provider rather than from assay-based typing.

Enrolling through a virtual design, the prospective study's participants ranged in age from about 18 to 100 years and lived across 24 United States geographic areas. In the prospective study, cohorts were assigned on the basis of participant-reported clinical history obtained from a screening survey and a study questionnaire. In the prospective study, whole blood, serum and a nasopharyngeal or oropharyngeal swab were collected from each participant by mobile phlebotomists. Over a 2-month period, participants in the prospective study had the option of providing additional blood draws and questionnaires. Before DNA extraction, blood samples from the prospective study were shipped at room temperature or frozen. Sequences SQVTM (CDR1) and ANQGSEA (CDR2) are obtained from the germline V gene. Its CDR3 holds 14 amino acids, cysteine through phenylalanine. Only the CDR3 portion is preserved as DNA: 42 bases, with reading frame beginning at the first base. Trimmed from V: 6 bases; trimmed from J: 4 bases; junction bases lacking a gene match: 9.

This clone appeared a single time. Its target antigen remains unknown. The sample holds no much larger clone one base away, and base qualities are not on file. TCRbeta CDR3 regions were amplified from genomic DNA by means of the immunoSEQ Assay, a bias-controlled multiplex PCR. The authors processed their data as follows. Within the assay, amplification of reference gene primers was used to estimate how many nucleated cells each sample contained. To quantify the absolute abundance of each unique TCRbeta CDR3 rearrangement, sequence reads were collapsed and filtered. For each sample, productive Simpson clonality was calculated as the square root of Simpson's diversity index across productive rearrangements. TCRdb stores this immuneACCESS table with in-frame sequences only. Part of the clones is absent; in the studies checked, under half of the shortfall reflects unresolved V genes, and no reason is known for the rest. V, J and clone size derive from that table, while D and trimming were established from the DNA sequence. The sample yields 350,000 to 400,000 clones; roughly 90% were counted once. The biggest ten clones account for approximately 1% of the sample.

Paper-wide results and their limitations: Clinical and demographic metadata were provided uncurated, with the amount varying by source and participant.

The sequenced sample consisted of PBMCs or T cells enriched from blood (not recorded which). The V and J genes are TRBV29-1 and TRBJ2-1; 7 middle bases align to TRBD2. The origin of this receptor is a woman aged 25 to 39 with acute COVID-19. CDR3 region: CSVPVLALYNEQFF. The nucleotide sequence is TGCAGCGTCCCTGTACTAGCGCTTTACAATGAGCAGTTCTTC.